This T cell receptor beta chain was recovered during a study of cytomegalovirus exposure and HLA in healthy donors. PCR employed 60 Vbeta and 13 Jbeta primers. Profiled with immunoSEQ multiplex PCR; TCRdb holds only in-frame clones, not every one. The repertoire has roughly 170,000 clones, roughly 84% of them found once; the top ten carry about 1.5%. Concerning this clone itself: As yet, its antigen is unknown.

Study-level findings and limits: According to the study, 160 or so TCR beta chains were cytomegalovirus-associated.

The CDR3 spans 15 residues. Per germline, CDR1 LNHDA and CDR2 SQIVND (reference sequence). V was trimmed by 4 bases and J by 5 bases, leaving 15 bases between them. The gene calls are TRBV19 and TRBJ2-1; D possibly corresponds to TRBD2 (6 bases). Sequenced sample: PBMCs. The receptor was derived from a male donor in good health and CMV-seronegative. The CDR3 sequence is CASSRVSGSHNEQFF. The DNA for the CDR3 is TGTGCCAGTAGTAGGGTTAGCGGAAGCCACAATGAGCAGTTCTTC.